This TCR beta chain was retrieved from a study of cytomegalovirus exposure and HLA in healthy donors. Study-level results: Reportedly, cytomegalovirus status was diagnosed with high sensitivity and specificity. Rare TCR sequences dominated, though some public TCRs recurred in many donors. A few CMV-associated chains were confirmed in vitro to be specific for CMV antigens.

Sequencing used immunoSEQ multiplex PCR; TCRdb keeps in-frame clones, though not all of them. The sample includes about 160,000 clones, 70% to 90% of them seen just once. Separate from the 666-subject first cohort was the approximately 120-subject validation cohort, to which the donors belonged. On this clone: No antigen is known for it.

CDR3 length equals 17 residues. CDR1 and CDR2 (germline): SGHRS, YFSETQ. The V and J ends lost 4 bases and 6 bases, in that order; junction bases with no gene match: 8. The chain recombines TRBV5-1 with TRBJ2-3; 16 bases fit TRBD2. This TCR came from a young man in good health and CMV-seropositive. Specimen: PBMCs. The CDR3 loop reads CASSTGLAGGTLDTQYF. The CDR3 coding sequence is TGCGCCAGCAGCACGGGACTAGCGGGGGGGACCCTTGATACGCAGTATTTT.